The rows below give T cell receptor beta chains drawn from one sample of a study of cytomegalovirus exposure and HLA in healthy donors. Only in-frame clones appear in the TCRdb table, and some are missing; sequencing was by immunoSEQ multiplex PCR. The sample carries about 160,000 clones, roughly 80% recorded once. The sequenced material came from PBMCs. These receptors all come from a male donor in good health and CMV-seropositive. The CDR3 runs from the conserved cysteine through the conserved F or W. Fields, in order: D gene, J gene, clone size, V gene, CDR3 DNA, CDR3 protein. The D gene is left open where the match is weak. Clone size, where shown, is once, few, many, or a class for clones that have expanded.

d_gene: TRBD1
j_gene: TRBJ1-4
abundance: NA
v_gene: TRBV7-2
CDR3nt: TGTGCCAGCAGCGCATCAGGGGGATGGGTTGAAAAACTGTTTTTT
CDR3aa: CASSASGGWVEKLFF

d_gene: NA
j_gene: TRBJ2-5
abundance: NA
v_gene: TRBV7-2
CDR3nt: TGTGCCAGCAGCCAAACGGACTGGCTACAAGAGACCCAGTACTTC
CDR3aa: CASSQTDWLQETQYF

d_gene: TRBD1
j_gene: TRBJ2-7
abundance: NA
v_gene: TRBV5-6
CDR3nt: TGTGCCAGCAGCTTGGGTGCTATTAACAGGGGCTACGAGCAGTACTTC
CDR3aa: CASSLGAINRGYEQYF

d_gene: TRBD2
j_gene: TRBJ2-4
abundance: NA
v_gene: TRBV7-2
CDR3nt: TGTGCCAGCAGCCTAGTTCTAGCGGGAGGGCCGAACATTCAGTACTTC
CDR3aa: CASSLVLAGGPNIQYF

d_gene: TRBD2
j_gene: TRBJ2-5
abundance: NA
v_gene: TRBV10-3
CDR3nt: TGTGCCATTAGCCCCGTTGGAGCGGGAGGCGGGAAGAACCAAGAGACCCAGTACTTC
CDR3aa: CAISPVGAGGGKNQETQYF

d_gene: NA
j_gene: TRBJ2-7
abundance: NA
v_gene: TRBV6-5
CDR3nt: TGTGCCAGCAGTTACTCGGGGGCCGCGGTCTCCTACGAGCAGTACTTC
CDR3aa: CASSYSGAAVSYEQYF

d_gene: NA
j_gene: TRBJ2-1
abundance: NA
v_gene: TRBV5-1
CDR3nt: TGCGCCAGCAGCTTGTCCAAATACAATGAGCAGTTCTTC
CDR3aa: CASSLSKYNEQFF

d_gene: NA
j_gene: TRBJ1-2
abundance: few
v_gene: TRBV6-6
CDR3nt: TGTGCCAGCAGTGGTTCGACGATACAGGGACCCGACGGCTACACCTTC
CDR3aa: CASSGSTIQGPDGYTF

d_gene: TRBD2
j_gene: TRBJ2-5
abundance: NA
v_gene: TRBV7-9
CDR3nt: TGTGCCAGCAGCTTAGGATCTAGCGGTCCCGGGGAGACCCAGTACTTC
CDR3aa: CASSLGSSGPGETQYF

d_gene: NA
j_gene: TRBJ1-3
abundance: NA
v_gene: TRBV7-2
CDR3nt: TGTGCCAGCAGCCCGGACAACTCTGGAAACACCATATATTTT
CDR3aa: CASSPDNSGNTIYF

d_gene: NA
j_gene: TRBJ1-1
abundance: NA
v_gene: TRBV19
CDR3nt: TGTGCCAGTAGTCGGAGGGAGTTCACTGAAGCTTTCTTT
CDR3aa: CASSRREFTEAFF

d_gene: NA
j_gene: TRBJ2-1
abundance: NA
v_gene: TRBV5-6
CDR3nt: TGTGCCAGCAGCCCTCCGGGTCTGGATTTGGAGTTCTTC
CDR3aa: CASSPPGLDLEFF

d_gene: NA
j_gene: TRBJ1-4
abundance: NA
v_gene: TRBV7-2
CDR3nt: TGTGCCAGCAGCCCTCGACGGGGGAATGAAAAACTGTTTTTT
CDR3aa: CASSPRRGNEKLFF

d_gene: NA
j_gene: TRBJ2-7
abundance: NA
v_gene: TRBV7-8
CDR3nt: TGTGCCAGCAGCTTACCGGGGTCCTACGAGCAGTACTTC
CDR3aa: CASSLPGSYEQYF

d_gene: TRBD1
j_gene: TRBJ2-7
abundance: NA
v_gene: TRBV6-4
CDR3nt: TGTGCCAGCAGTCAGGACAGGACGGGGAACTACGAGCAGTACTTC
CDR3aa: CASSQDRTGNYEQYF

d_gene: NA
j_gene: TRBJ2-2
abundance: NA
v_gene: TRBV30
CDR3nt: TGTGCCTGGAGTGCTCTTTTCGGACAGCACGGGGAGCTGTTTTTT
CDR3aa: CAWSALFGQHGELFF

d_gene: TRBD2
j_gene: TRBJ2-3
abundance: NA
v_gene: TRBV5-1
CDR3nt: TGCGCCAGCAGCGTGGCCGTAGCGGGGGGGAGAGCAGATACGCAGTATTTT
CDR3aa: CASSVAVAGGRADTQYF

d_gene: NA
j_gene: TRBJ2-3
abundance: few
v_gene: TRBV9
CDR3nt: TGTGCCAGCAGCGTAGGGGGACATGCGCAGTATTTT
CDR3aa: CASSVGGHAQYF

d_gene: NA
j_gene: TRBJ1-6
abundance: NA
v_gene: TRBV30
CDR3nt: TGTGCCTGGTCCTTACCGGGACTTCTTCCACCCCTCCACTTT
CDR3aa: CAWSLPGLLPPLHF

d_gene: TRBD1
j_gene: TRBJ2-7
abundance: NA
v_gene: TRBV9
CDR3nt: TGTGCCAGCAGCGTAGGGGGACAGGGGGCTTACGAGCAGTACTTC
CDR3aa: CASSVGGQGAYEQYF

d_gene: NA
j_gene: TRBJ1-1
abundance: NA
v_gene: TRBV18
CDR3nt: TGTGCCAGCTCTCTAGGACAGAACACTGAAGCTTTCTTT
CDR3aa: CASSLGQNTEAFF

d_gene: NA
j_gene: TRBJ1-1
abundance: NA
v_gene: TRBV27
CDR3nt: TGTGCCAGCAGTTCGGACAGTAGGAACACTGAAGCTTTCTTT
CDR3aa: CASSSDSRNTEAFF

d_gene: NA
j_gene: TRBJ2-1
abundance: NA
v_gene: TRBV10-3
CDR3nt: TGTGCCATCAGTGAGTCGAGAACTAGGGCTTTTAATGAGCAGTTCTTC
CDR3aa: CAISESRTRAFNEQFF

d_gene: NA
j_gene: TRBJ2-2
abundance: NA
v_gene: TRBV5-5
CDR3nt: TGTGCCAGCAGCTTGGCGGGGGCGAACACCGGGGAGCTGTTTTTT
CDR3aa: CASSLAGANTGELFF

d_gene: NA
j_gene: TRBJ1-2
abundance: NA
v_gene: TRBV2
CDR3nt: TGTGCCAGCAGTGAAGCCCGACAGACCTTCTATGGCTACACCTTC
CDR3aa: CASSEARQTFYGYTF

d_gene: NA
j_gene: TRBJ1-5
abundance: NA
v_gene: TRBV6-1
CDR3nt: TGTGCCAGCAGTGAAGGGAGCTATGGCAATCAGCCCCAGCATTTT
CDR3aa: CASSEGSYGNQPQHF

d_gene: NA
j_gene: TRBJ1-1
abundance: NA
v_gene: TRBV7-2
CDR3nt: TGTGCCAGCAGCTTAGAGGGACAACGGAGCGGGGGAGCTTTCTTT
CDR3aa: CASSLEGQRSGGAFF

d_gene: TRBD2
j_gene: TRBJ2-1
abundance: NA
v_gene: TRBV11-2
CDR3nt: TGTGCCAGCAGCTTAGGGGGGCTAGCGGGAGTCAATGAGCAGTTCTTC
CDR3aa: CASSLGGLAGVNEQFF

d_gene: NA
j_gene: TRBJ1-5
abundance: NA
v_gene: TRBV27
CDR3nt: TGTGCCAGCAGTCTCGGGGGGTCTCGCAATCAGCCCCAGCATTTT
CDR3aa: CASSLGGSRNQPQHF

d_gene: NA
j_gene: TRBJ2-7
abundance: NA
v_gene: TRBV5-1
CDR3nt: TGCGCCAGCAGCTTGGATCCTAGTTTGGCCTACGAGCAGTACTTC
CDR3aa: CASSLDPSLAYEQYF

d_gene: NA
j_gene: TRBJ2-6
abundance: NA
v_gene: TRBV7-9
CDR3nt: TGTGCCAGCAGCTTAGCCGGGAATTTCCTGCCTTCTGGGGCCAACGTCCTGACTTTC
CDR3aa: CASSLAGNFLPSGANVLTF

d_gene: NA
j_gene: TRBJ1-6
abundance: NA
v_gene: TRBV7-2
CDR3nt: TGTGCCAGCAGCTTAGCGCCCCAGGGGTTGGGTAGCTCCTATAATTCACCCCTCCACTTT
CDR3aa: CASSLAPQGLGSSYNSPLHF

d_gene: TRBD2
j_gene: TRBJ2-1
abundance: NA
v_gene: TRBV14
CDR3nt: TGTGCCAGCAGTCAAGGATATAAGCGCTGGGGGCTAGCGGGGGGGCTGTCCTACAATGAGCAGTTCTTC
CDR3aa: CASSQGYKRWGLAGGLSYNEQFF

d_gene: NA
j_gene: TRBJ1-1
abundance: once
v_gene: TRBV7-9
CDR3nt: TGTGCCAGCAGCTTGGACAGACCTGAAGCTTTCTTT
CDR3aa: CASSLDRPEAFF

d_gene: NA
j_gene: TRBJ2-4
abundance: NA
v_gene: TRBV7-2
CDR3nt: TGTGCCAGCACCTCGGGGGTGCGAGCCAAAAACATTCAGTACTTC
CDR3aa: CASTSGVRAKNIQYF

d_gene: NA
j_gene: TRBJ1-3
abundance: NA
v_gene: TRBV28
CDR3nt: TGTGCCAGCAGTTTAGGGGGGGTCTCTGGAAACACCATATATTTT
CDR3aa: CASSLGGVSGNTIYF

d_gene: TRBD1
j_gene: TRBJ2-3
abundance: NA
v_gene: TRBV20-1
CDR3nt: TGCAGTGCTGACAGGGGCCGAGTCCAGTATTTT
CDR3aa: CSADRGRVQYF

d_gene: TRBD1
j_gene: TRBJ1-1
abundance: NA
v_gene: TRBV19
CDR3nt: TGTGCCAGTCGAACCTCCGGGACAGGGATCGGAACTGAAGCTTTCTTT
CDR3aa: CASRTSGTGIGTEAFF

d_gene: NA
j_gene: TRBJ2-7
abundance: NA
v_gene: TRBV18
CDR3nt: TGTGCCAGCTCAGCTCCTGCTACCTACGAGCAGTACTTC
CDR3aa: CASSAPATYEQYF

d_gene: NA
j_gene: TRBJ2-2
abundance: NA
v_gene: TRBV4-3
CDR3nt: TGCGCCAGCAGCCCGGGGGCAGGGGGTGCCGGGGAGCTGTTTTTT
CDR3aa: CASSPGAGGAGELFF

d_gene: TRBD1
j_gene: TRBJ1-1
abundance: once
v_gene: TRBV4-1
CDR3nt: TGCGCCAGCAGCCAGATGACAGGGGCGGGGGTTTTGGACACTGAAGCTTTCTTT
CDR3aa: CASSQMTGAGVLDTEAFF

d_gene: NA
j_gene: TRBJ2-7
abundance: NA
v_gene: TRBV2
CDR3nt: TGTGCTTTCCGGGCGGGTTCCGTCTACGAGCAGTACTTC
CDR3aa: CAFRAGSVYEQYF